Below are 30 T cell receptor beta chains sequenced from a single sample in a study of regulatory T cells in long-lasting Graves disease. Arm-PCR of CDR3 regions with iRepertoire HTBI primers generated TCR beta libraries. TCRdb analysed the multiplex PCR reads with MiXCR anew, one entry per CDR3 protein. The data hold hundreds of thousands of distinct CDR3 sequences, with roughly 13% observed a single time. The time point is: newly diagnosed GD, antithyroid drugs for less than 3 months. The TCR library used RNA extracted from PBMCs. These sequences were also reported in another study, on T cells in Graves' hyperthyroidism and ophthalmopathy.

The specimen comprised peripheral blood mononuclear cells (PBMCs), sampled at new diagnosis, from a patient treated with antithyroid drugs. These receptor sequences come from a man younger than 45 with Graves disease.

This clonotype was counted at least ten times. The chain combines TRBV27 with TRBJ1-5, with D hard to call. The V end was cut by 3 bases, the J end by 2 bases, with 11 bases between. The CDR3 runs 15 residues. Germline lookup yields CDR1 MNHEY and CDR2 SMNVEV (reference sequence). CDR3 protein: CASSFGGYGNQPQHF. DNA for the CDR3: TGTGCCAGCAGTTTCGGCGGGTACGGCAATCAGCCCCAGCATTTT.

This clonotype was seen many times. The chain is built from TRBV5-1 and TRBJ2-3; 8 positions agree with TRBD2. The CDR3 is made up of 20 amino acids. Per germline, CDR1 SGHRS and CDR2 YFSETQ. V shed 0 bases and J 1 base; nucleotides not matched to a gene: 16. CDR3 residues: CASSLVGGRFSESRTDTQYF. DNA for the CDR3: TGCGCCAGCAGCTTGGTCGGCGGGAGGTTCTCAGAGTCCCGCACAGATACGCAGTATTTT.

The J gene is TRBJ2-3, the V gene TRBV20-1; D gene uncertain. The CDR3 runs to 16 residues. Deletions cut 5 bases from V and 1 base from J, with 19 bases between. Per germline, CDR1 DFQATT and CDR2 SNEGSKA (reference sequence). CDR3 amino acids: CSAATEGVVGTDTQYF. The CDR3 DNA reads TGCAGTGCTGCGACGGAAGGCGTTGTAGGCACAGATACGCAGTATTTT.

This clonotype was counted at least ten times. The chain uses TRBV27 and TRBJ2-7, with 9 bases fitting TRBD1. There are 15 residues in the CDR3. Looked up from germline, CDR1 is MNHEY and CDR2 is SMNVEV (reference sequence). V lost 7 bases to trimming and J lost 4 bases; unmatched junction nucleotides: 11. CDR3 residues: CASIHTGGAGYEQYF. CDR3 in DNA: TGTGCCAGCATCCACACAGGGGGCGCGGGATACGAGCAGTACTTC.

This clonotype was seen ten or more times. The chain combines TRBV28 with TRBJ2-1, with D maybe TRBD1 (5 bases). Germline V gives CDR1 MDHEN, CDR2 SYDVKM. The V end was cut by 10 bases, the J end by 0 bases, with 13 bases between. The CDR3 totals 14 residues. CDR3 nucleotides: TGTGCCACCCTCCAGGGCGGCTCCTACAATGAGCAGTTCTTC. Protein sequence: CATLQGGSYNEQFF.

This clonotype occurred a few times. The chain uses TRBV3-1 and TRBJ2-1, with D perhaps TRBD1 (8 bases). Looked up from germline, CDR1 is LGHDT and CDR2 is YNNKEL (reference sequence). The CDR3 totals 21 residues. Between the trimmed V and J ends, which lost 5 bases and 0 bases, there was a span of 29 bases. The DNA of the CDR3 is TGTGCCAGCAGCGACAGGGGCACTAGCGCTGCTTTTATGAGCTCCTACAATGAGCAGTTCTTC. Translating it yields CASSDRGTSAAFMSSYNEQFF.

V and J are TRBV7-2 and TRBJ1-4; 7 nucleotides agree with TRBD1. The V segment lost 5 bases and the J segment 7 bases; nucleotides outside the gene matches: 10. CDR1 and CDR2 (germline): SGHTA, FQGNSA. This CDR3 spans 15 amino acids. The CDR3 DNA follows: TGTGCCAGCAGCCGCCAGACAGGGCGGACTGAAAAACTGTTTTTT. This codes for CASSRQTGRTEKLFF.

This clonotype was picked up a small number of times. The J gene is TRBJ2-1, the V gene TRBV15; no definite D call. Trimming pared 5 bases from V and 0 bases from J, leaving 11 bases between. The CDR3 contains 15 residues. The germline gives CDR1 LNHNV, CDR2 YYDKDF (reference sequence). CDR3 amino acids: CATSAFLSSYNEQFF. In DNA, the CDR3 is TGTGCCACCAGCGCCTTCTTGAGCTCCTACAATGAGCAGTTCTTC.

The sample holds many counts of this clonotype. The gene calls are TRBV30 and TRBJ1-3; D possibly corresponds to TRBD1 (5 bases). CDR1 and CDR2 (germline): GTSNPN, SVGIG (reference sequence). Trimming removed 5 bases from V and 3 bases from J, with 8 bases in between. This CDR3 has 12 amino acids. The CDR3 nucleotides read TGTGCCTGGTTGACAGTTGGAAACACCATATATTTT. This sequence encodes CAWLTVGNTIYF.

Worth noting for this clonotype: Given a much more abundant clone one base away, this may be a read error. V and J are TRBV7-9 and TRBJ1-2; unclear D gene. Trimming stripped 4 bases from V and 5 bases from J, with 17 bases between. The CDR3 covers 15 residues. Germline CDR1 is SEHNR and CDR2 is FQNEAQ (reference sequence). CDR3 region: CASSSGPTLGYGYTF. The CDR3 DNA is TGTGCCAGCAGCTCCGGTCCAACCCTGGGGTATGGCTACACCTTC.

Concerning this clonotype itself: Compared with germline, one end of the junction differs, possibly owing to a read error. CDR3 sequence reads: CAWSVDTGTGLSF. The CDR3 coding sequence is TGTGCCTGGAGTGTAGATACCGGGACAGGGCTGTCTTTT. This chain links TRBV30 with TRBJ1-4; 9 positions agree with TRBD1. CDR1 is GTSNPN, CDR2 SVGIG, per germline (reference sequence). This CDR3 contains 13 residues. The full variable domain, rest sourced from reference TRBV30 and TRBJ1-4, is SQTIHQWPATLVQPVGSPLSLECTVEGTSNPNLYWYRQAAGRGLQLLFYSVGIGQISSEVPQNLSASRPQDRQFILSSKKLLLSDSGFYLCAWSVDTGTGLSFGSGTQLSVL.

This clonotype occurred many times. The chain has TRBV5-1 and TRBJ1-2, with D possibly matching TRBD1 (6 bases). This CDR3 contains 15 residues. Germline lookup yields CDR1 SGHRS and CDR2 YFSETQ. V lost 1 base and J 4 bases, leaving 14 bases between the germline ends. The CDR3, as DNA: TGCGCCAGCAGCTTGCGGCCAGGGGATATCTATGGCTACACCTTC. It is translated as CASSLRPGDIYGYTF.

V is TRBV9 and J is TRBJ2-5; TRBD2 is a possible D gene (7 bases). Germline CDR1 reads SGDLS; CDR2 reads YYNGEE. The V gene lost 3 bases and the J gene lost 4 bases, with 13 bases spanning the gap. The CDR3 is made up of 14 amino acids. For the CDR3, the DNA is TGTGCCAGCAGCGAGGGGGGGGGCTTAGAGACCCAGTACTTC. This gives the protein CASSEGGGLETQYF.

This clonotype was detected only a few times. This CDR3 is CASSHPLGSGANVLTF. For the CDR3, the DNA is TGTGCCAGCTCACACCCCTTGGGCTCTGGGGCCAACGTCCTGACTTTC. The genes are TRBV18 and TRBJ2-6; D unclear. The germline CDR1 and CDR2 sequences are KGHSH and LQKENI. The length of the CDR3 is 16 residues. V was cut by 4 bases and J by 0 bases, with 10 bases left in between.

In this sample, this clonotype turned up many times. The chain joins TRBV30 to TRBJ2-6; TRBD1 is a possible D gene (5 bases). Looked up from germline, CDR1 is GTSNPN and CDR2 is SVGIG (reference sequence). The length of the CDR3 is 14 residues. The V and J ends lost 5 bases and 4 bases respectively, with 12 bases between them. The CDR3 here is CAWSQGSGANVLTF. DNA for the CDR3: TGTGCCTGGTCCCAGGGTTCCGGGGCCAACGTCCTGACTTTC. Full variable domain (remainder filled in from reference TRBV30 and TRBJ2-6): SQTIHQWPATLVQPVGSPLSLECTVEGTSNPNLYWYRQAAGRGLQLLFYSVGIGQISSEVPQNLSASRPQDRQFILSSKKLLLSDSGFYLCAWSQGSGANVLTFGAGSRLTVL.

In its sample, this clonotype was seen many times. The V and J genes are TRBV15 and TRBJ2-1; 9 bases align to TRBD2. Per the germline V gene, CDR1 is LNHNV and CDR2 is YYDKDF (reference sequence). J lost 8 bases, V lost 5 bases, and 10 bases had no gene match. The CDR3 covers 15 residues. CDR3 in amino acids: CATSSRLAEIDEQFF. As DNA, the CDR3 is TGTGCCACCAGCTCCCGACTAGCGGAGATAGATGAGCAGTTCTTC. Variable domain in full (rest from reference TRBV15 and TRBJ2-1): DAMVIQNPRYQVTQFGKPVTLSCSQTLNHNVMYWYQQKSSQAPKLLFHYYDKDFNNEADTPDNFQSRRPNTSFCFLDIRSPGLGDTAMYLCATSSRLAEIDEQFFGPGTRLTVL.

This clonotype was seen a handful of times. The gene calls are TRBV19 and TRBJ2-1, with 9 bases aligning to TRBD2. CDR1 LNHDA and CDR2 SQIVND come from the germline V gene (reference sequence). V lost 3 bases to trimming and J lost 5 bases; unmatched junction nucleotides: 2. This CDR3 contains 14 residues. The DNA of the CDR3 is TGTGCCAGTAGTATTGTAGCGGGAGACAATGAGCAGTTCTTC. Residues: CASSIVAGDNEQFF.

This clonotype has at least ten counts. The V and J genes are TRBV13 and TRBJ2-1; weak D call: TRBD1 (6 bases). CDR1 and CDR2 from the germline V gene are PRHDT and FYEKMQ (reference sequence). The CDR3 is 13 amino acids. Trimming pared 0 bases from V and 7 bases from J, leaving 7 bases between. The CDR3 DNA sequence: TGTGCCAGCAGCTTAGGCAGGGGTAATGAGCAGTTCTTC. It translates to CASSLGRGNEQFF.

The chain carries TRBV6-5 and TRBJ2-1; the match to TRBD2 covers 13 bases. The CDR3 runs to 14 residues. The germline V gene has CDR1 MNHEY and CDR2 SVGAGI. V shed 2 bases, J shed 10 bases, and the junction held 2 bases outside the gene matches. For the CDR3, the DNA is TGTGCCAGCAGTTACCCGGGACTAGCGGGAGAGCAGTTCTTC. Amino acid sequence: CASSYPGLAGEQFF.

Ten or more counts support this clonotype. The chain combines TRBV6-6 with TRBJ1-1; D perhaps matches TRBD1 (6 bases). The length of the CDR3 is 16 residues. Germline V gene data show CDR1 as MNHNY and CDR2 as SVGAGI (reference sequence). The V gene lost 0 bases and the J gene lost 0 bases, with 11 bases spanning the gap. CDR3 DNA sequence: TGTGCCAGCAGTTACTCGATTCCAGGGGTGAACACTGAAGCTTTCTTT. This encodes CASSYSIPGVNTEAFF.

This clonotype was seen ten or more times. J is TRBJ2-1 and V is TRBV3-1, with D perhaps being TRBD1 or TRBD2 (5 bases each). V lost 0 bases and J 9 bases, leaving 15 bases between the germline ends. The CDR3 spans 15 residues. Germline V gene data show CDR1 as LGHDT and CDR2 as YNNKEL (reference sequence). This CDR3 is CASSQDGPGAGEQFF. CDR3 nucleotides: TGTGCCAGCAGCCAAGATGGGCCCGGGGCGGGTGAGCAGTTCTTC.

This clonotype appeared many times. The V and J genes are TRBV15 and TRBJ2-7; perhaps TRBD2 as D (5 bases). The CDR3 totals 15 residues. Trimming took 7 bases from V and 1 from J, leaving 17 bases between them. Germline assignment: CDR1 LNHNV and CDR2 YYDKDF (reference sequence). The chain's CDR3 is CATKPYREPSYEQYF. The CDR3 DNA follows: TGTGCCACCAAGCCCTACCGGGAACCTTCCTACGAGCAGTACTTC.

This clonotype was detected many times. J is TRBJ2-1 and V is TRBV12-5, with TRBD1 matching over 8 bases. There are 15 residues in the CDR3. V dropped 4 bases and J dropped 4; count of bases not matched to a gene: 6. Germline values: CDR1 LGHNT, CDR2 FRNRAP. CDR3 region: CASGSSWTGYNEQFF. The CDR3 DNA is TGTGCTAGTGGTTCCTCATGGACAGGGTACAATGAGCAGTTCTTC.

This clonotype was seen at least ten times. The CDR3 bases are TGCAGTGCTAGAGTGGGCGGAAACACTGAAGCTTTCTTT. Translating it yields CSARVGGNTEAFF. The rearrangement links TRBV20-1 to TRBJ1-1; D gene ambiguous. The germline CDR1 and CDR2 sequences are DFQATT and SNEGSKA (reference sequence). The CDR3 is 13 amino acids. The V end was cut by 1 base, the J end by 2 bases, with 8 bases between.

This clonotype was seen many times. The rearrangement joins TRBV28 to TRBJ2-3; D is ambiguous. The V end lost 8 bases, the J end lost 1 base, and 16 bases lay between the germline ends. Germline V lookup: CDR1 MDHEN, CDR2 SYDVKM. The CDR3 totals 15 residues. CDR3 protein: CASASWKSRTDTQYF. CDR3 nucleotides: TGTGCCAGCGCCTCCTGGAAGAGTCGCACAGATACGCAGTATTTT.

The table lists this clonotype with many counts. The chain recombines TRBV27 with TRBJ2-1; TRBD2 is a possible D gene (6 bases). CDR1 MNHEY and CDR2 SMNVEV come from the germline V gene (reference sequence). V was pared by 6 bases and J by 9 bases, with 12 bases between. CDR3 size: 12 residues. CDR3 amino acids: CASSPYGSEQFF. The CDR3, as DNA: TGTGCCAGCAGCCCCTACGGGAGTGAGCAGTTCTTC.

The table lists this clonotype with many counts. The genes are TRBV20-1 and TRBJ2-1; 8 positions agree with TRBD2. This CDR3 is 15 amino acids long. CDR1 is DFQATT and CDR2 is SNEGSKA in the germline V gene (reference sequence). J lost 8 bases, V lost 1 base, and 10 bases had no gene match. As DNA, the CDR3 is TGCAGTGCTAGAGGTAGGGCGGGAGGAGGCGATGAGCAGTTCTTC. Protein: CSARGRAGGGDEQFF.

This clonotype was counted a few times. Given the absence of the conserved phenylalanine or tryptophan at the CDR3 end, a read error is likely. The chain recombines TRBV15 with TRBJ2-7; TRBD2 matches 7 bases. The CDR3 totals 15 residues. Germline V gene lookup returns CDR1 LNHNV and CDR2 YYDKDF (reference sequence). After removal of 1 base from V and 2 bases from J, the junction contained 5 bases not matched to a gene. The CDR3 here is CATSRGEGFAYEQYL. CDR3 DNA sequence: TGTGCCACCAGCAGAGGGGAGGGATTCGCCTACGAGCAGTACCTC.

There are a few counts of this clonotype. This chain uses TRBV5-1 with TRBJ1-4; TRBD1 is a possible D gene (5 bases). In germline, CDR1 is SGHRS, CDR2 YFSETQ. The V end was cut by 0 bases, the J end by 7 bases, with 10 bases between. The CDR3 is made up of 14 amino acids. CDR3 in amino acids: CASSLGARGEKLFF. The CDR3 nucleotides read TGCGCCAGCAGCTTGGGGGCGAGGGGTGAAAAACTGTTTTTT.

The rearrangement joins TRBV9 to TRBJ2-5; D remains ambiguous. The CDR3 totals 14 residues. The V gene's germline CDR1 is SGDLS and CDR2 YYNGEE. V lost 5 bases and J 2 bases, leaving 13 bases between the germline ends. The CDR3, as DNA: TGTGCCAGCAGTCCTTACTCCGAACAAGAGACCCAGTACTTC. As protein: CASSPYSEQETQYF. Drawing the rest from reference TRBV9 and TRBJ2-5, the complete variable domain is DSGVTQTPKHLITATGQRVTLRCSPRSGDLSVYWYQQSLDQGLQFLIQYYNGEERAKGNILERFSAQQFPDLHSELNLSSLELGDSALYFCASSPYSEQETQYFGPGTRLLVL.